This is a list of T cell receptor beta chains from one sample in a study of blood T cell repertoires in COVID-19. This table comes from immunoSEQ multiplex PCR, and its TCRdb copy is limited to in-frame clones, with some not included. In the table there are more than 110,000 clones, approximately 86% of which are singletons. The sequencing sample was made of peripheral blood. The receptors originated from a human donor in a cohort sampled during active COVID-19. Both conserved end residues are part of each CDR3. Each record gives: clone size, J gene, V gene, D gene, CDR3 DNA, CDR3 protein. D genes are given only for firm matches. Size is stated for part of the rows, as once, few or many counts, or as a class when the clone is expanded.

clone_size: -; j_call: TRBJ2-1; v_call: TRBV6-5; d_call: TRBD1; cdr3_nt: TGTGCCAGCAGCCATGACAGGGGGGTGAACAATGAGCAGTTCTTC; cdr3_aa: CASSHDRGVNNEQFF
clone_size: few; j_call: TRBJ2-3; v_call: TRBV7-6; d_call: -; cdr3_nt: TGTGCCAGCAGCTTAGCGGGGGCTGGGACAGATACGCAGTATTTT; cdr3_aa: CASSLAGAGTDTQYF
clone_size: few; j_call: TRBJ2-3; v_call: TRBV7-8; d_call: -; cdr3_nt: TGTGCCAGCAGCCCCCCCAGGGCAGATACGCAGTATTTT; cdr3_aa: CASSPPRADTQYF
clone_size: few; j_call: TRBJ2-2; v_call: TRBV11-3; d_call: -; cdr3_nt: TGTGCCAGCAGCCCCACAGGGCCCGCGAACACCGGGGAGCTGTTTTTT; cdr3_aa: CASSPTGPANTGELFF
clone_size: -; j_call: TRBJ2-3; v_call: TRBV19; d_call: -; cdr3_nt: TGTGCCAGTAGTAACGGAGGGGGCTCCACAGATACGCAGTATTTT; cdr3_aa: CASSNGGGSTDTQYF
clone_size: -; j_call: TRBJ1-1; v_call: TRBV28; d_call: -; cdr3_nt: TGTGCCAGCAGTCCAGCCGAACGGGGAAACACTGAAGCTTTCTTT; cdr3_aa: CASSPAERGNTEAFF
clone_size: few; j_call: TRBJ2-3; v_call: TRBV20-1; d_call: -; cdr3_nt: TGCAGTGCTGGCCTTGGCACGCAGTATTTT; cdr3_aa: CSAGLGTQYF
clone_size: -; j_call: TRBJ1-1; v_call: TRBV2; d_call: TRBD1; cdr3_nt: TGTGCCGCGGAGGGGCGCATTCCCAGGGGGACTGAAGCTTTCTTT; cdr3_aa: CAAEGRIPRGTEAFF
clone_size: -; j_call: TRBJ1-2; v_call: TRBV6-5; d_call: -; cdr3_nt: TGTGCCAGCAAACAGGGATCAGGCTACACCTTC; cdr3_aa: CASKQGSGYTF
clone_size: -; j_call: TRBJ1-1; v_call: TRBV28; d_call: -; cdr3_nt: TGTGCCAGCCCCGGGCGGGGTCTTAGTCGCAACACTGAAGCTTTCTTT; cdr3_aa: CASPGRGLSRNTEAFF
clone_size: few; j_call: TRBJ1-6; v_call: TRBV5-1; d_call: TRBD1; cdr3_nt: TGCGCCAGCAGTCGACAGGGCCAGAGCTCCTATAATTCACCCCTCCACTTT; cdr3_aa: CASSRQGQSSYNSPLHF
clone_size: -; j_call: TRBJ2-1; v_call: TRBV4-1; d_call: TRBD1; cdr3_nt: TGCGCCAGCAGCCAAAGGACAGGGTCGGCTGAGCAGTTCTTC; cdr3_aa: CASSQRTGSAEQFF
clone_size: -; j_call: TRBJ2-1; v_call: TRBV20-1; d_call: -; cdr3_nt: TGCAGTGCTCGGGGGGCCTATGAGCAGTTCTTC; cdr3_aa: CSARGAYEQFF
clone_size: -; j_call: TRBJ2-2; v_call: TRBV6-2/TRBV6-3; d_call: TRBD2; cdr3_nt: TGTGCCAGCAGCAGCGGGGGGGCTGTCGGGGAGCTGTTTTTT; cdr3_aa: CASSSGGAVGELFF
clone_size: -; j_call: TRBJ2-5; v_call: TRBV2; d_call: TRBD2; cdr3_nt: TGTGCCAGCAGTGAAGGGGGACTAGCGTCTTTAGAGACCCAGTACTTC; cdr3_aa: CASSEGGLASLETQYF
clone_size: -; j_call: TRBJ1-1; v_call: TRBV4-1; d_call: TRBD1; cdr3_nt: TGCGCCAGCAGCCAACCCTACAGGGGGGGTTCAGGCACTGAAGCTTTCTTT; cdr3_aa: CASSQPYRGGSGTEAFF
clone_size: -; j_call: TRBJ1-1; v_call: TRBV11-2; d_call: TRBD1; cdr3_nt: TGTGCCAGCAGCTTTCAGGGGGGAAGTACTGAAGCTTTCTTT; cdr3_aa: CASSFQGGSTEAFF
clone_size: -; j_call: TRBJ2-5; v_call: TRBV24-1; d_call: TRBD1; cdr3_nt: TGTGCCACCAGTGATCCCTCGGACAGGGGCGAAGAGACCCAGTACTTC; cdr3_aa: CATSDPSDRGEETQYF
clone_size: once; j_call: TRBJ1-5; v_call: TRBV19; d_call: -; cdr3_nt: TGTGCCAGTCATTTCCAGATAAATCAGCCCCAGCATTTT; cdr3_aa: CASHFQINQPQHF
clone_size: once; j_call: TRBJ2-3; v_call: TRBV6-5; d_call: TRBD2; cdr3_nt: TGTGCCAGCAGTTCCGGGGGGACTGGCACAGATACGCAGTATTTT; cdr3_aa: CASSSGGTGTDTQYF
clone_size: once; j_call: TRBJ2-3; v_call: TRBV4-2; d_call: -; cdr3_nt: TGTGCCAGCAGCCACCGCGGGGCACAAGATACGCAGTATTTT; cdr3_aa: CASSHRGAQDTQYF
clone_size: few; j_call: TRBJ1-2; v_call: TRBV2; d_call: -; cdr3_nt: TGTGCCAGCAGTTCCGGGTCTTTGTATGGCTACACCTTC; cdr3_aa: CASSSGSLYGYTF
clone_size: -; j_call: TRBJ2-1; v_call: TRBV10-1; d_call: TRBD2; cdr3_nt: TGCGCCAGCAGTGCCGTTGGACTAGCGGGAGGTGAGCAGTTCTTC; cdr3_aa: CASSAVGLAGGEQFF
clone_size: -; j_call: TRBJ2-7; v_call: TRBV4-1; d_call: TRBD1; cdr3_nt: TGCGCCAGCAGCTTATCCGGGACAGGGGCCTACGAGCAGTACTTC; cdr3_aa: CASSLSGTGAYEQYF
clone_size: -; j_call: TRBJ2-7; v_call: TRBV18; d_call: TRBD1; cdr3_nt: TGTGCCAGCTCACCCCGGACAGGCTACGAGCAGTACTTC; cdr3_aa: CASSPRTGYEQYF
clone_size: -; j_call: TRBJ2-1; v_call: TRBV11-2; d_call: TRBD2; cdr3_nt: TGTGCCAGCAGCTTAGACCTCGGACTAGCGGGGGCAGGTGAGCAGTTCTTC; cdr3_aa: CASSLDLGLAGAGEQFF
clone_size: few; j_call: TRBJ1-5; v_call: TRBV6-1; d_call: -; cdr3_nt: TGTGCCAGCAGTGATAGTGTTGAGGGCAATCAGCCCCAGCATTTT; cdr3_aa: CASSDSVEGNQPQHF
clone_size: -; j_call: TRBJ1-2; v_call: TRBV2; d_call: -; cdr3_nt: TGTGCCAGCACCCAACAACCGAGGGTCTATGGCTACACCTTC; cdr3_aa: CASTQQPRVYGYTF
clone_size: -; j_call: TRBJ1-1; v_call: TRBV30; d_call: -; cdr3_nt: TGTGCCTGGAGGATCCCGACAGTAGGGTATGGAGCTTTCTTT; cdr3_aa: CAWRIPTVGYGAFF
clone_size: -; j_call: TRBJ2-7; v_call: TRBV2; d_call: TRBD2; cdr3_nt: TGTGCCAGCAGCGGGACTAGCGGGATTTACGAGCAGTACTTC; cdr3_aa: CASSGTSGIYEQYF
clone_size: -; j_call: TRBJ1-6; v_call: TRBV28; d_call: -; cdr3_nt: TGTGCCAGCAGTTTTTACGGGACAACGGATTCACCCCTCCACTTT; cdr3_aa: CASSFYGTTDSPLHF